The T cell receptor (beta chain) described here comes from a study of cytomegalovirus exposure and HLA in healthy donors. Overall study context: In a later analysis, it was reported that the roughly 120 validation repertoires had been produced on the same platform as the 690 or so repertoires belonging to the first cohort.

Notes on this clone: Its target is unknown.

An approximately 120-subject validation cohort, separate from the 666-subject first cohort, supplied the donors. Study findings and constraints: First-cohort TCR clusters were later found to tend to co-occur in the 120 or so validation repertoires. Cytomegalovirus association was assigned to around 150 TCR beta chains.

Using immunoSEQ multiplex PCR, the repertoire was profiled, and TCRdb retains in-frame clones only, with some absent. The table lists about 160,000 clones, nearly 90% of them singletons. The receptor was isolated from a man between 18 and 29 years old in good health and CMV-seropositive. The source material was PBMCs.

For the CDR3, the DNA is TGTGCCAGCAGCTTAGGTCAGGCTTCCCAAGAGACCCAGTACTTC. Protein product: CASSLGQASQETQYF. The rearrangement joins TRBV11-3 to TRBJ2-5; D ambiguous. Germline CDR1 reads SGHNT; CDR2 reads YENEEA. This CDR3 is built from 15 residues. Trimming shortened V by 1 base and J by 1 base, and 10 bases separated the two germline ends.